Below are 17 T cell receptor beta chains sequenced from a single sample in a study of shared clonotypes between healthy human individuals. TCRdb keeps only in-frame clones here, not all; method: immunoSEQ multiplex PCR. The table includes 550,000 to 700,000 clones, around four fifths detected once. The source material was memory CD4+ T cells sorted from blood. Subset: CD45RA-negative fraction. These receptors originate from a woman under 40 in good health.

This clone has a single count. The chain employs TRBV18 and TRBJ1-1, with D perhaps TRBD1 (5 bases). This CDR3 region has 13 residues. V lost 3 bases to trimming and J lost 6 bases, with 11 bases between them. The germline gives CDR1 KGHSH, CDR2 LQKENI. The CDR3 DNA follows: TGTGCCAGCTCACCGAGGACATTTGCTGAAGCTTTCTTT. This sequence encodes CASSPRTFAEAFF. Full variable domain (rest looked up from reference TRBV18 and TRBJ1-1): NAGVMQNPRHLVRRRGQEARLRCSPMKGHSHVYWYRQLPEEGLKFMVYLQKENIIDESGMPKERFSAEFPKEGPSILRIQQVVRGDSAAYFCASSPRTFAEAFFGQGTRLTVV.

This clone came up once. This chain links TRBV20-1 with TRBJ1-2; D is possibly TRBD1 (6 bases). The CDR3 extends over 10 amino acids. Germline CDR1 DFQATT, CDR2 SNEGSKA (reference sequence). The DNA of the CDR3 is TGCAGGAGGGGGGGAGATGGCTACACCTTC. Amino acids: CRRGGDGYTF.

The V call is TRBV5-4, the J call TRBJ1-4; weak D call: TRBD1 (5 bases). Germline V gene lookup returns CDR1 SGHNT and CDR2 YYREEE (reference sequence). The CDR3 extends over 13 amino acids. Trimming removed 3 bases at V and 5 bases at J, with 8 bases between. DNA of the CDR3: TGTGCCAGCAGCTGGCAGGGCAATGAAAAACTGTTTTTT. This translates into CASSWQGNEKLFF.

CDR3 coding DNA: TGTGCCAGCAGCTTGGGTCCGGGGGGCGGAAACACCGGGGAGCTGTTTTTT. Amino acid sequence: CASSLGPGGGNTGELFF. The rearrangement links TRBV5-6 to TRBJ2-2; the D gene is possibly TRBD2 (7 bases). This CDR3 is built from 17 residues. V lost 0 bases to trimming and J lost 2 bases, with 14 bases between them. Germline V gene lookup returns CDR1 SGHDT and CDR2 YYEEEE. Looking up the rest from reference TRBV5-6 and TRBJ2-2 gives the full variable domain: DAGVTQSPTHLIKTRGQQVTLRCSPKSGHDTVSWYQQALGQGPQFIFQYYEEEERQRGNFPDRFSGHQFPNYSSELNVNALLLGDSALYLCASSLGPGGGNTGELFFGEGSRLTVL.

The V and J genes are TRBV14 and TRBJ2-5; 7 positions match TRBD1. CDR1 and CDR2 (germline): SGHDN, FVKESK. CDR3 size: 14 residues. The ends lost 6 bases at V and 6 bases at J; junction bases unmatched: 10. The CDR3 spells CASSPRQGAQTQYF. The CDR3 nucleotides read TGTGCCAGCAGTCCCCGACAGGGCGCGCAGACCCAGTACTTC.

This chain connects TRBV5-6 to TRBJ2-2, with D unresolved. From germline, CDR1 is SGHDT and CDR2 YYEEEE. Trimming stripped 3 bases from V and 6 bases from J, with 9 bases between. The CDR3 spans 13 residues. The CDR3 is CASSWRWSGELFF. The CDR3 DNA follows: TGTGCCAGCAGCTGGCGGTGGTCCGGGGAGCTGTTTTTT.

The chain employs TRBV4-1 and TRBJ2-1; D unresolved. The germline gives CDR1 MGHRA, CDR2 YSYEKL. Deletions cut 3 bases from V and 0 bases from J, with 12 bases between. The CDR3 sequence is 16 residues long. The CDR3 coding sequence is TGCGCCAGCAGCCAGAGAACGGCTAGCTCCTACAATGAGCAGTTCTTC. Translated, it gives CASSQRTASSYNEQFF.

About this clone itself: Other DNA sequences in the sample encode the same CDR3. The genes are TRBV7-6 and TRBJ2-2; no clear D gene. The CDR3 runs 14 residues. The V gene's germline CDR1 is SGHVS and CDR2 FNYEAQ. V was cut by 1 base and J by 4 bases, with 7 bases left in between. This CDR3 reads CASSLGTTTGELFF. The CDR3 DNA is TGTGCCAGCAGCTTAGGGACGACCACCGGGGAGCTGTTTTTT.

The chain combines TRBV11-1 with TRBJ2-2, with D possibly matching TRBD1 (5 bases). The germline V and J ends were trimmed by 5 bases and 0 bases, with 10 bases remaining between them. The length of the CDR3 is 15 residues. Germline CDR1 reads SGHAT; CDR2 reads FQDESV (reference sequence). The CDR3: CASSRGHSNTGELFF. The CDR3 region has the DNA TGTGCCAGCAGCCGAGGACACTCGAACACCGGGGAGCTGTTTTTT.

The V and J genes are TRBV5-6 and TRBJ1-1; 7 bases match TRBD1. The CDR3 consists of 13 residues. V lost 4 bases and J lost 8; bases outside the gene matches: 8. Germline V gene lookup returns CDR1 SGHDT and CDR2 YYEEEE. CDR3 sequence (DNA): TGTGCCAGCAGCCTATTAGACAGGGCAGAAGCTTTCTTT. Translated, it gives CASSLLDRAEAFF.

This chain joins TRBV10-1 and TRBJ2-7, with TRBD1 matching over 7 bases. CDR1 is WNHNN and CDR2 is SYGVQD in the germline V gene (reference sequence). The length of the CDR3 is 14 residues. With 5 bases clipped from V and 0 bases from J, the junction kept 4 bases outside the gene matches. The CDR3 is CASSPGTVSYEQYF. CDR3 nucleotides: TGCGCCAGCAGTCCCGGGACAGTCTCCTACGAGCAGTACTTC.

The rearrangement links TRBV6-1 to TRBJ2-5, with 12 positions matching TRBD2. Trimming removed 4 bases from V and 4 bases from J; junction bases left unmatched: 13. The CDR3 sequence is 18 residues long. In germline, CDR1 is MNHNS, CDR2 SASEGT. The CDR3: CASSANLAGGPSGETQYF. The CDR3 DNA reads TGTGCCAGCAGTGCCAATCTAGCGGGAGGGCCCTCGGGAGAGACCCAGTACTTC.

The chain uses TRBV18 and TRBJ2-3; tentative D call: TRBD2 (6 bases). The V gene's germline CDR1 is KGHSH and CDR2 LQKENI. V lost 3 bases, J lost 0 bases, and 13 bases lay in between. This CDR3 has 16 residues. In DNA form, the CDR3 reads TGTGCCAGCTCACCTTTGGGGACTTCAAGCACAGATACGCAGTATTTT. Protein product: CASSPLGTSSTDTQYF.

The J gene is TRBJ2-7, the V gene TRBV28; D gene uncertain. CDR1 MDHEN and CDR2 SYDVKM come from the germline V gene. Trimming removed 2 bases at V and 6 bases at J, with 17 bases between. CDR3 length: 15 residues. This CDR3 is CASSLNRPGFIEQYF. In DNA, the CDR3 is TGTGCCAGCAGTTTAAATCGCCCAGGTTTTATCGAGCAGTACTTC. Variable domain in full (rest from reference TRBV28 and TRBJ2-7): DVKVTQSSRYLVKRTGEKVFLECVQDMDHENMFWYRQDPGLGLRLIYFSYDVKMKEKGDIPEGYSVSREKKERFSLILESASTNQTSMYLCASSLNRPGFIEQYFGPGTRLTVT.

The chain employs TRBV6-5 and TRBJ2-6; TRBD1 is a possible D gene (6 bases). Trimming removed 7 bases from V and 2 bases from J, with 9 bases in between. The CDR3 is 14 residues long. Looked up from germline, CDR1 is MNHEY and CDR2 is SVGAGI. CDR3 sequence: CASKTGTGANVLTF. The DNA for the CDR3 is TGTGCCAGCAAAACAGGGACTGGGGCCAACGTCCTGACTTTC.

This chain connects TRBV30 to TRBJ1-4; 7 nucleotides match TRBD1. The CDR3 contains 13 residues. With V trimmed by 5 bases and J by 4 bases, 4 bases remained unmatched. The germline V gene encodes CDR1 GTSNPN and CDR2 SVGIG (reference sequence). CDR3 DNA: TGTGCCTGGGGGACAGCGAATAATGAAAAACTGTTTTTT. Residues: CAWGTANNEKLFF.

The rearrangement uses TRBV5-1 and TRBJ1-4; a weak D match, TRBD1 (5 bases). Trimming pared 4 bases from V and 7 bases from J, leaving 11 bases between. This CDR3 has 13 amino acids. Germline assignment: CDR1 SGHRS and CDR2 YFSETQ. The CDR3 sequence: CASSLRGGEKLFF. CDR3 in DNA: TGCGCCAGCAGCCTCCGGGGCGGTGAAAAACTGTTTTTT.